One and the same sample provided the 12 T cell receptor beta chains below, sequenced in a study of T cells in Graves' hyperthyroidism and ophthalmopathy. RNA transcripts provided the source from which TCR beta CDR3 regions were amplified. The primer set for the first-round RT-PCR of the TCR CDR3 was HTBI. MiXCR, run by TCRdb on the multiplex PCR reads, gives a single entry per CDR3 protein. There are 550,000 to 800,000 distinct CDR3 sequences in the sample; 15% to 20% occur only once, and around 16% lies in the top ten. Source material: blood. Receptor source: a man aged 45-60 years with Graves' hyperthyroidism.

The chain has TRBV5-1 and TRBJ1-4; D is possibly TRBD1 (5 bases). This CDR3 spans 17 amino acids. CDR1 is SGHRS, CDR2 YFSETQ, per germline. Trimming shortened V by 4 bases and J by 2 bases, and 18 bases separated the two germline ends. CDR3 sequence reads: CASSLRREARTNEKLFF. The CDR3 coding sequence is TGCGCCAGCAGCCTGCGCAGGGAAGCGCGGACTAATGAAAAACTGTTTTTT.

The sample holds a few counts of this clonotype. V gene TRBV20-1 combines with J gene TRBJ2-7, with 8 bases identical to TRBD2. Germline CDR1 DFQATT, CDR2 SNEGSKA (reference sequence). The junction had 6 bases not matched to a gene; V was cut back by 2 bases and J by 3 bases. The CDR3 has 14 amino acids. This CDR3 reads CSARSTSGVYEQYF. As DNA, the CDR3 is TGCAGTGCTAGATCAACTAGCGGAGTCTACGAGCAGTACTTC.

In its sample, this clonotype was seen many times. J is TRBJ1-2 and V is TRBV10-3; D call uncertain. CDR1 ENHRY and CDR2 SYGVKD come from the germline V gene. The ends were cut back, 2 bases at V and 0 bases at J, with 7 bases in the middle. The CDR3 length is 14 residues. DNA of the CDR3: TGTGCCATCAGTGAGGGAGGATCTAACTATGGCTACACCTTC. The encoded protein is CAISEGGSNYGYTF.

This clonotype appeared once. The rearrangement joins TRBV5-1 to TRBJ2-3; TRBD2 is a possible D gene (6 bases). V was cut by 2 bases and J by 8 bases, with 15 bases left in between. The CDR3 extends over 14 amino acids. Germline loops: CDR1 SGHRS, CDR2 YFSETQ. Here the CDR3 DNA reads TGCGCCAGCAGCTTAGGACTGGAGGGAGGTACGCAGTATTTT. Translated, it gives CASSLGLEGGTQYF.

This clonotype was counted only a few times. The chain employs TRBV10-3 and TRBJ2-2; D may match TRBD1 or TRBD2 (5 bases each). The CDR3 runs to 14 residues. Germline V gives CDR1 ENHRY, CDR2 SYGVKD. V dropped 4 bases and J dropped 7 bases, with 13 bases sitting between them. CDR3 residues: CAISGGRGSGELFF. The CDR3 nucleotides read TGTGCCATCAGTGGGGGGAGAGGGAGCGGGGAGCTGTTTTTT.

This clonotype was found a few times. A read error may account for a junction end that differs from germline. V is TRBV2 and J is TRBJ2-7, with 9 bases lining up with TRBD2. The CDR3 has 16 amino acids. Germline CDR1 and CDR2: SNHLY and FYNNEI. The CDR3 DNA reads TGTGCCAGCAAGCCGGCTAGCGGGACTTCCCCCTACGAGCAGCACTTC. Translation gives CASKPASGTSPYEQHF.

This clonotype has at least ten counts. The chain carries TRBV9 and TRBJ1-2; TRBD1 is a possible D gene (5 bases). Trimming took off 0 bases at V and 3 bases at J, with 9 bases between the two ends. Per germline, CDR1 SGDLS and CDR2 YYNGEE. There are 14 residues in the CDR3. The CDR3 bases are TGTGCCAGCAGCGTAGAAGGGACCTACTATGGCTACACCTTC. Translation: CASSVEGTYYGYTF.

The chain couples TRBV19 to TRBJ2-3; D is undetermined. Germline assignment: CDR1 LNHDA and CDR2 SQIVND (reference sequence). Trimming cost V 7 bases and J 0 bases, with 11 bases left between them. The length of the CDR3 is 14 residues. CDR3 bases: TGTGCCAGTAACTCCCAGTATAGCACAGATACGCAGTATTTT. Translated, it gives CASNSQYSTDTQYF. Using reference TRBV19 and TRBJ2-3 for the parts outside the CDR3, the full variable domain is DGGITQSPKYLFRKEGQNVTLSCEQNLNHDAMYWYRQDPGQGLRLIYYSQIVNDFQKGDIAEGYSVSREKKESFPLTVTSAQKNPTAFYLCASNSQYSTDTQYFGPGTRLTVL.

A word on this clonotype: This sequence may be a read error, since a much larger clone differs from it by one base. The genes are TRBV18 and TRBJ1-6; D possibly corresponds to TRBD1 (5 bases). The CDR3 totals 13 residues. The V and J ends lost 3 bases and 9 bases respectively, with 9 bases between them. Germline loops: CDR1 KGHSH, CDR2 LQKENI. The CDR3 region is CASSPSRGSPLHF. The CDR3 nucleotides are TGTGCCAGCTCACCTTCGAGGGGTTCACCCCTCCACTTT.

Remarks on this clonotype: At one end the junction does not follow the germline gene, possibly because of a read error. The J gene is TRBJ2-1, the V gene TRBV5-6, with 7 nucleotides matching TRBD1. CDR3 length: 14 residues. Germline V lookup: CDR1 SGHDT, CDR2 YYEEEE. The CDR3 DNA reads TGTGCCAGCAGCCTCCAACAGGGGTGGAATGAGCAGTTCTTT. This codes for CASSLQQGWNEQFF.

This clonotype showed up many times. V is TRBV3-1 and J is TRBJ2-5; D not certain. Germline CDR1 and CDR2: LGHDT and YNNKEL (reference sequence). The CDR3 extends over 12 amino acids. Between the trimmed V and J ends, which lost 4 bases and 0 bases, there was a span of 3 bases. CDR3 region: CASSLHQETQYF. In DNA form, the CDR3 reads TGTGCCAGCAGCCTACACCAAGAGACCCAGTACTTC.

There are many counts of this clonotype. The gene calls are TRBV12-3 or TRBV12-4 and TRBJ1-5; no firm D call. The CDR3 sequence is 15 residues long. V lost 7 bases and J 1 base, leaving 14 bases between the germline ends. As DNA, the CDR3 is TGTGCCAGCACCCCCGTCAGGCGGAGCAATCAGCCCCAGCATTTT. Amino acid sequence: CASTPVRRSNQPQHF.